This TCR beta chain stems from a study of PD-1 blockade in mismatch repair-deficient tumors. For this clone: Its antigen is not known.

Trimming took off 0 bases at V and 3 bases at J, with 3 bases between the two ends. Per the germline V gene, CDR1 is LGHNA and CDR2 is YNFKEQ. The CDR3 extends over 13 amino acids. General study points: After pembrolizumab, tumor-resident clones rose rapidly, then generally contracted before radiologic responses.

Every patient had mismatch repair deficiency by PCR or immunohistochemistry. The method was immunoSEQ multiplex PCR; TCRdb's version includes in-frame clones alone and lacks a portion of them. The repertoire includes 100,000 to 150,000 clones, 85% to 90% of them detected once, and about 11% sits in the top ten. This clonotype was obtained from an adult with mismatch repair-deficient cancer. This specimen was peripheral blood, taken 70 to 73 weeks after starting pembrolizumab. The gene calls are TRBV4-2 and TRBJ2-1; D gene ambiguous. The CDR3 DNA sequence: TGTGCCAGCAGCCAAGAGGGCTACAATGAGCAGTTCTTC. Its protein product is CASSQEGYNEQFF.